Below, 31 T cell receptor beta chains from the same sample are listed, as sequenced in a study of shared clonotypes between healthy human individuals. The assay was immunoSEQ multiplex PCR, and TCRdb's table has in-frame clones only and misses some. The sample shows about 680,000 clones, 73% of them seen only once. The specimen was memory CD4+ T cells sorted from blood. Subset in this sample: CD45RA-negative fraction. The receptors shown here come from a woman younger than 45 in good health.

This chain connects TRBV29-1 to TRBJ2-3; D unresolved. Germline assignment: CDR1 SQVTM and CDR2 ANQGSEA. This CDR3 spans 13 amino acids. Trimming removed 6 bases at V and 0 bases at J, with 10 bases between. In DNA form, the CDR3 reads TGCAGCGTCGCCCCGACTAGCACAGATACGCAGTATTTT. Protein sequence: CSVAPTSTDTQYF.

As DNA, the CDR3 is TGTGCCAGCAGCCACAGAACGAGACTACCTAGGGACGAGCAGTACTTC. This encodes CASSHRTRLPRDEQYF. The chain employs TRBV14 and TRBJ2-7; weak D call: TRBD2 (5 bases). The V end lost 3 bases, the J end lost 5 bases, and 20 bases lay between the germline ends. CDR1 and CDR2 from the germline V gene are SGHDN and FVKESK. The CDR3 is 16 amino acids.

This clone appeared a single time. This rearrangement joins TRBV5-5 to TRBJ2-7; D call uncertain. The CDR3 consists of 16 residues. Germline V CDR1 and CDR2: SGHKS, YYEKEE (reference sequence). Between the trimmed V and J ends, which lost 0 bases and 3 bases, there was a span of 16 bases. DNA for the CDR3: TGTGCCAGCAGCTTGGATCCCGACCTGACCCTCTACGAGCAGTACTTC. Encoded protein: CASSLDPDLTLYEQYF.

CDR3 protein: CASSDTSSTSNEQFF. In nucleotides, the CDR3 is TGTGCCAGCAGTGACACTTCCTCGACCTCCAATGAGCAGTTCTTC. The V gene is TRBV6-4, the J gene TRBJ2-1; D call uncertain. The V gene's germline CDR1 is MRHNA and CDR2 SNTAGT. V lost 2 bases, J lost 6 bases, and 14 bases lay in between. This CDR3 has 15 amino acids.

The rearrangement links TRBV5-1 to TRBJ2-2, with 12 bases that match TRBD2. The J segment lost 5 bases and the V segment lost 1 base, leaving 6 bases of the junction unmatched. The CDR3 totals 17 residues. In germline, CDR1 is SGHRS, CDR2 YFSETQ. CDR3 amino acids: CASSLLLAGGGTGELFF. The CDR3 DNA is TGCGCCAGCAGCTTGTTACTAGCGGGAGGCGGGACCGGGGAGCTGTTTTTT.

This clone was counted a single time. This chain connects TRBV5-1 to TRBJ1-3, with a weak D call TRBD1 (6 bases). V lost 6 bases, J lost 4 bases, and 14 bases lay in between. This CDR3 has 14 amino acids. Germline loops: CDR1 SGHRS, CDR2 YFSETQ. CDR3 bases: TGCGCCAGCAACCAGGGGACTGAAGGAAACACCATATATTTT. This codes for CASNQGTEGNTIYF.

The V call is TRBV9, the J call TRBJ2-7; D gene uncertain. Per germline, CDR1 SGDLS and CDR2 YYNGEE. Trimming removed 2 bases at V and 6 bases at J, with 18 bases between. The CDR3 contains 15 residues. The CDR3 protein is CASSVHSGQISEQYF. CDR3 DNA: TGTGCCAGCAGCGTTCACTCCGGGCAGATCTCCGAGCAGTACTTC.

About this clone itself: Other DNA sequences of this sample code for an identical CDR3. The rearrangement joins TRBV5-1 to TRBJ2-1; 8 bases fit TRBD2. Germline assignment: CDR1 SGHRS and CDR2 YFSETQ. The CDR3 length is 15 residues. J was trimmed by 3 bases and V by 3 bases; bases with no gene match: 5. The CDR3 sequence is CASSSSTSGYNEQFF. The CDR3 coding sequence is TGCGCCAGCAGCTCTAGTACTAGCGGCTACAATGAGCAGTTCTTC.

This clone occurred many times. At the DNA level, this CDR3 is encoded by other sequences in the same sample as well. The V gene is TRBV7-2, the J gene TRBJ2-5; either TRBD1 or TRBD2 may fit D (5 bases each). The V gene's germline CDR1 is SGHTA and CDR2 FQGNSA. The V end was cut by 2 bases, the J end by 3 bases, with 7 bases between. This CDR3 comprises 13 residues. The CDR3 nucleotides are TGTGCCAGCAGCTTACAGGGAGAAGAGACCCAGTACTTC. Amino acid sequence: CASSLQGEETQYF.

V is TRBV2 and J is TRBJ2-2, with TRBD1 matching over 8 bases. The CDR3 has 15 amino acids. Germline assignment: CDR1 SNHLY and CDR2 FYNNEI. V lost 6 bases to trimming and J lost 4 bases; unmatched junction nucleotides: 7. The CDR3 here is CASSPGGASTGELFF. The CDR3 DNA is TGTGCCAGCAGCCCAGGGGGCGCTTCCACCGGGGAGCTGTTTTTT.

This clone was observed a few times. Within the sample, other DNA sequences also encode this same CDR3. The chain employs TRBV5-1 and TRBJ2-2; D call uncertain. V dropped 0 bases and J dropped 3 bases, with 3 bases sitting between them. The CDR3 covers 13 residues. From germline, CDR1 is SGHRS and CDR2 YFSETQ. The CDR3 protein is CASSLGHTGELFF. The DNA for the CDR3 is TGCGCCAGCAGCTTGGGTCACACCGGGGAGCTGTTTTTT. Supplemented by reference TRBV5-1 and TRBJ2-2, the full variable domain reads KAGVTQTPRYLIKTRGQQVTLSCSPISGHRSVSWYQQTPGQGLQFLFEYFSETQRNKGNFPGRFSGRQFSNSRSEMNVSTLELGDSALYLCASSLGHTGELFFGEGSRLTVL.

This clone appeared a single time. V usage is TRBV11-3 and J usage is TRBJ1-5; 9 bases align to TRBD1. The V and J ends lost 6 bases and 3 bases, in that order; junction bases with no gene match: 6. This CDR3 is built from 15 residues. The germline V gene has CDR1 SGHNT and CDR2 YENEEA. In DNA form, the CDR3 reads TGTGCCAGCAGAGGACAGGGGATCGACAATCAGCCCCAGCATTTT. It translates to CASRGQGIDNQPQHF.

This clone was observed at least ten times. The V and J genes are TRBV27 and TRBJ1-1; D is undetermined. The germline V gene encodes CDR1 MNHEY and CDR2 SMNVEV (reference sequence). This CDR3 spans 14 amino acids. With 3 bases removed from V and 1 base from J, the gap between germline ends came to 9 bases. CDR3 region: CASSFSFANTEAFF. CDR3 nucleotide sequence: TGTGCCAGCAGTTTCTCATTCGCGAACACTGAAGCTTTCTTT.

V is TRBV4-2 and J is TRBJ2-7, with TRBD1 matching 9 bases. The CDR3 length is 15 residues. Germline CDR1 and CDR2: LGHNA and YNFKEQ. The ends lost 2 bases at V and 3 bases at J; junction bases unmatched: 5. CDR3 amino acids: CASSQHRDRDYEQYF. The DNA of the CDR3 is TGTGCCAGCAGCCAACACCGGGACAGGGACTACGAGCAGTACTTC.

The sample holds one count of this clone. The V gene is TRBV15, the J gene TRBJ2-3, with TRBD2 as a possible D gene (5 bases). CDR3 length equals 14 residues. Trimming took 8 bases from V and 5 from J, leaving 17 bases between them. Per the germline V gene, CDR1 is LNHNV and CDR2 is YYDKDF (reference sequence). The CDR3 region has the DNA TGTGCCACCCAGGAGGAACTCTTGGTAGATACGCAGTATTTT. This codes for CATQEELLVDTQYF.

Worth noting for this clone: Other nucleotide sequences from this sample produce the same CDR3. The chain has TRBV6-1 and TRBJ2-5; 12 bases align to TRBD2. CDR3 length equals 15 residues. Germline-derived CDR1 and CDR2 are MNHNS and SASEGT. V shed 2 bases and J 2 bases; nucleotides not matched to a gene: 0. The CDR3 sequence is CASSELAGGQETQYF. The CDR3 DNA sequence: TGTGCCAGCAGTGAACTAGCGGGAGGGCAAGAGACCCAGTACTTC.

This clone has more than one count but fewer than ten. This chain uses TRBV11-2 with TRBJ1-2; D is uncertain. Looked up from germline, CDR1 is SGHAT and CDR2 is FQNNGV. V lost 1 base, J lost 4 bases, and 7 bases lay in between. The CDR3 is made up of 13 amino acids. In DNA form, the CDR3 reads TGTGCCAGCAGCTTAGGGCAGCTCTATGGCTACACCTTC. It is translated as CASSLGQLYGYTF. Full variable domain (missing parts from reference TRBV11-2 and TRBJ1-2): EAGVAQSPRYKIIEKRQSVAFWCNPISGHATLYWYQQILGQGPKLLIQFQNNGVVDDSQLPKDRFSAERLKGVDSTLKIQPAKLEDSAVYLCASSLGQLYGYTFGSGTRLTVV.

Turning to this clone: A much larger clone sits a single nucleotide away, making a read error possible. The same CDR3 also results from other DNA sequences found in this sample. The rearrangement links TRBV11-2 to TRBJ1-1, with 7 bases fitting TRBD1. Germline V gives CDR1 SGHAT, CDR2 FQNNGV. J lost 5 bases, V lost 3 bases, and 3 bases had no gene match. The CDR3 is made up of 13 amino acids. CDR3 amino acids: CASSFTGDTEAFF. CDR3 DNA: TGTGCCAGCAGCTTTACAGGGGATACTGAAGCTTTCTTT.

V gene TRBV2 combines with J gene TRBJ1-1; 7 bases line up with TRBD1. CDR3 size: 15 residues. Trimming took 4 bases from V and 6 from J; bases not matched to a gene: 11. Germline V CDR1 and CDR2: SNHLY, FYNNEI. CDR3 region: CASSVEGQAMAEAFF. CDR3 coding DNA: TGTGCCAGCAGTGTAGAAGGACAGGCCATGGCTGAAGCTTTCTTT. The full variable domain, in which reference TRBV2 and TRBJ1-1 provide the parts outside the CDR3, is EPEVTQTPSHQVTQMGQEVILRCVPISNHLYFYWYRQILGQKVEFLVSFYNNEISEKSEIFDDQFSVERPDGSNFTLKIRSTKLEDSAMYFCASSVEGQAMAEAFFGQGTRLTVV.

This clone was picked up a small number of times. The genes are TRBV6-6 and TRBJ1-3; D is undetermined. The V and J ends lost 7 bases and 0 bases respectively, with 16 bases between them. This CDR3 comprises 16 residues. The V gene's germline CDR1 is MNHNY and CDR2 SVGAGI (reference sequence). CDR3 amino acids: CASTTRVTLSGNTIYF. CDR3 in DNA: TGTGCCAGCACCACGCGTGTGACCCTCTCTGGAAACACCATATATTTT.

The chain recombines TRBV28 with TRBJ2-2, with 16 bases aligning to TRBD2. The CDR3 runs to 17 residues. The V segment lost 6 bases and the J segment 7 bases; nucleotides outside the gene matches: 8. From germline, CDR1 is MDHEN and CDR2 SYDVKM. CDR3 protein: CASRPGTSGRAFGELFF. Here the CDR3 DNA reads TGTGCCAGCAGACCCGGGACTAGCGGGAGGGCTTTCGGGGAGCTGTTTTTT.

This chain connects TRBV28 to TRBJ2-7, with TRBD1 matching over 8 bases. The CDR3 spans 15 residues. With V trimmed by 8 bases and J by 2 bases, 11 bases remained unmatched. CDR1 and CDR2 from the germline V gene are MDHEN and SYDVKM. This CDR3 reads CASRAQDRVTYEQYF. CDR3 nucleotides: TGTGCCAGCCGAGCTCAGGACAGGGTTACCTACGAGCAGTACTTC.

J is TRBJ1-2 and V is TRBV6-1; no reliable D call. Germline assignment: CDR1 MNHNS and CDR2 SASEGT. Trimming took 2 bases from V and 4 from J, leaving 5 bases between them. The CDR3 has 12 residues. The CDR3 coding sequence is TGTGCCAGCAGTGAACGGAGCTATGGCTACACCTTC. As protein: CASSERSYGYTF.

This rearrangement joins TRBV4-1 to TRBJ2-1, with TRBD1 as a possible D gene (6 bases). V shed 0 bases and J shed 4 bases, with 13 bases lying between them. The V gene's germline CDR1 is MGHRA and CDR2 YSYEKL. The CDR3 runs to 16 residues. CDR3 in DNA: TGCGCCAGCAGCCAAGATCCCCAGGGGCAGTACAATGAGCAGTTCTTC. Protein product: CASSQDPQGQYNEQFF.

This rearrangement joins TRBV5-1 to TRBJ2-5; unclear D gene. Germline V gene lookup returns CDR1 SGHRS and CDR2 YFSETQ. The V gene lost 0 bases and the J gene lost 5 bases, with 11 bases spanning the gap. CDR3 length equals 14 residues. The CDR3 sequence is CASSLVNMDETQYF. For the CDR3, the DNA is TGCGCCAGCAGCTTGGTGAATATGGATGAGACCCAGTACTTC.

V and J are TRBV2 and TRBJ1-2, with D possibly being TRBD1 (5 bases). Trimming pared 2 bases from V and 4 bases from J, leaving 17 bases between. CDR3 size: 16 residues. The germline V gene has CDR1 SNHLY and CDR2 FYNNEI. In nucleotides, the CDR3 is TGTGCCAGCAGTGAAAGCCAGGTTGGGGGACTCTATGGCTACACCTTC. Its translation: CASSESQVGGLYGYTF.

This clone was found a few times. The sample holds other DNA sequences that translate to the same CDR3. The CDR3 nucleotides are TGTGCCAGCAGTTTGCTCGCCGCAGATACGCAGTATTTT. Translated, it gives CASSLLAADTQYF. This rearrangement joins TRBV27 to TRBJ2-3; no reliable D call. The CDR3 sequence is 13 residues long. The germline V gene has CDR1 MNHEY and CDR2 SMNVEV (reference sequence). The V and J ends lost 3 bases and 4 bases respectively, with 8 bases between them.

The rearrangement links TRBV27 to TRBJ1-2; TRBD1 aligns across 7 bases. V lost 1 base and J lost 2; bases outside the gene matches: 4. There are 15 residues in the CDR3. Germline V CDR1 and CDR2: MNHEY, SMNVEV (reference sequence). The DNA for the CDR3 is TGTGCCAGCAGTTTATGGTCGACAGGGAACTATGGCTACACCTTC. Encoded protein: CASSLWSTGNYGYTF.

This chain joins TRBV25-1 and TRBJ1-4; the match to TRBD1 covers 9 bases. This CDR3 spans 14 amino acids. Germline CDR1 MGHDK, CDR2 SYGVNS. Trimming at V came to 2 bases and at J to 7 bases, leaving 2 bases not matched to a gene. CDR3 coding DNA: TGTGCCAGCAGTGAAACAGGGGGCAGTGAAAAACTGTTTTTT. Translation: CASSETGGSEKLFF.

This clone appeared a few times. The chain couples TRBV7-9 to TRBJ2-5; TRBD1 might be the D (6 bases). Germline CDR1 SEHNR, CDR2 FQNEAQ (reference sequence). CDR3 length: 15 residues. Between the trimmed V and J ends, which lost 4 bases and 1 base, there was a span of 13 bases. CDR3 in amino acids: CASSSYRDIQETQYF. In nucleotides, the CDR3 is TGTGCCAGCAGCTCCTACCGGGACATCCAAGAGACCCAGTACTTC.

This clone was found many times. The sample carries other DNA sequences with the same CDR3. V and J are TRBV9 and TRBJ1-1; no clear D. CDR3 size: 13 residues. Germline lookup yields CDR1 SGDLS and CDR2 YYNGEE. Trimming pared 1 base from V and 3 bases from J, leaving 7 bases between. The CDR3 coding sequence is TGTGCCAGCAGCGTAAAGAGGGACACTGAAGCTTTCTTT. Its translation: CASSVKRDTEAFF.